This T cell receptor (beta chain) was identified in a study of cytomegalovirus exposure and HLA in healthy donors. General study results and limits: A later analysis found common viral pathogens apparently linked to several of the most significant clusters.

This CDR3 comprises 16 residues. Germline values: CDR1 PRHDT, CDR2 FYEKMQ (reference sequence). V lost 6 bases, J lost 5 bases, and 12 bases stayed unmatched. A word on this clone: The antigen remains unidentified.

The PCR was carried out with 60 Vbeta primers and 13 Jbeta primers. Clones were read by immunoSEQ multiplex PCR, and TCRdb kept only the in-frame ones, dropping some. The table has some 130,000 clones, roughly 71% seen once. This clonotype was sampled from a woman in her forties in good health and CMV-seronegative. The chain carries TRBV13 and TRBJ1-1, with 10 bases that match TRBD1. What was sequenced was PBMCs. The CDR3 DNA sequence: TGTGCCAGCAGTTCGCGGGACAGGGGTTTTAGGACTGAAGCTTTCTTT. It specifies CASSSRDRGFRTEAFF.